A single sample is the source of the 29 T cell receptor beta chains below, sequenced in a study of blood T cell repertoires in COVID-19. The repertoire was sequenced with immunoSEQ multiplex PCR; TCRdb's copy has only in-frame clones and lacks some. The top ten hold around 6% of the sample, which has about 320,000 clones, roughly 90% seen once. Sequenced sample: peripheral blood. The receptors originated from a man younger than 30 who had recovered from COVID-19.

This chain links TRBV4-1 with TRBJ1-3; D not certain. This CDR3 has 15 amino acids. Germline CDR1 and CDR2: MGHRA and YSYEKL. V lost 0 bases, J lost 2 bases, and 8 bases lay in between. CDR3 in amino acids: CASSQDRGTGNTIYF. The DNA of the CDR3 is TGCGCCAGCAGCCAAGATCGAGGGACTGGAAACACCATATATTTT.

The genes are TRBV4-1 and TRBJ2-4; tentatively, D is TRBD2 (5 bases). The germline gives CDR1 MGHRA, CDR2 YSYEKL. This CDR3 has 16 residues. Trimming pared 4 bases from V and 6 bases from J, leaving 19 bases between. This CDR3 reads CASSREGLAVGNIQYF. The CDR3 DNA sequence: TGCGCCAGCAGCCGAGAGGGTCTAGCAGTTGGAAACATTCAGTACTTC.

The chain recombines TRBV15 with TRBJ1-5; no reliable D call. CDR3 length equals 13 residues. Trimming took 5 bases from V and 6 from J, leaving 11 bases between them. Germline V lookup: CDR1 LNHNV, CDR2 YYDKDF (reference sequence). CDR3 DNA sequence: TGTGCCACCAGCGGGCTAGCGGGTCAGCCCCAGCATTTT. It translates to CATSGLAGQPQHF. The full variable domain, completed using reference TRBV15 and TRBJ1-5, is DAMVIQNPRYQVTQFGKPVTLSCSQTLNHNVMYWYQQKSSQAPKLLFHYYDKDFNNEADTPDNFQSRRPNTSFCFLDIRSPGLGDTAMYLCATSGLAGQPQHFGDGTRLSIL.

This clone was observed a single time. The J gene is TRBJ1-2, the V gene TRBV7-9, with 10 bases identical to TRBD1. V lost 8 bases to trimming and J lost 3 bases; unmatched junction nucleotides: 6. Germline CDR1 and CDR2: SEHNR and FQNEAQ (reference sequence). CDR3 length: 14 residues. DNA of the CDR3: TGTGCCAGCCTACCCGGACAGGGGGACTATGGCTACACCTTC. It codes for CASLPGQGDYGYTF.

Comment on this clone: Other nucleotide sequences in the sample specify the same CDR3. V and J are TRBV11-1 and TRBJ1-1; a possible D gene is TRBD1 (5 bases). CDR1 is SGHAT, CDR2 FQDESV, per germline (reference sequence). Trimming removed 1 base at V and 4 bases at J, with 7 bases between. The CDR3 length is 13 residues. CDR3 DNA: TGTGCCAGCAGCTTAGTGGGGGGCACTGAAGCTTTCTTT. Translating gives CASSLVGGTEAFF.

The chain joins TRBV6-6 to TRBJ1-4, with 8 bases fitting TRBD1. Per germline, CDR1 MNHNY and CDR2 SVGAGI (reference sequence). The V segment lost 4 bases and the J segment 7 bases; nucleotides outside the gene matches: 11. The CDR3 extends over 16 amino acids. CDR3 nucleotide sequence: TGTGCCAGCAGTTCCCAGGGGGCGGGTCGAGGTGAAAAACTGTTTTTT. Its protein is CASSSQGAGRGEKLFF.

The CDR3 DNA sequence: TGTGCCAGTAGTATAATGGTTGAGCTAGCGGGAGCCGGCGAGCAGTACTTC. The encoded protein is CASSIMVELAGAGEQYF. The chain recombines TRBV19 with TRBJ2-7, with TRBD2 matching over 10 bases. V shed 2 bases and J 6 bases; nucleotides not matched to a gene: 13. The CDR3 spans 17 residues. Germline V lookup: CDR1 LNHDA, CDR2 SQIVND (reference sequence).

CDR3 DNA: TGTGCCAGCAGCTTAGGGACAGGGGGAGGCTACACCTTC. Translation: CASSLGTGGGYTF. This sequence joins TRBV7-2 and TRBJ1-2; 10 bases fit TRBD1. The length of the CDR3 is 13 residues. With V trimmed by 1 base and J by 8 bases, 1 base remained unmatched. The germline CDR1 and CDR2 sequences are SGHTA and FQGNSA.

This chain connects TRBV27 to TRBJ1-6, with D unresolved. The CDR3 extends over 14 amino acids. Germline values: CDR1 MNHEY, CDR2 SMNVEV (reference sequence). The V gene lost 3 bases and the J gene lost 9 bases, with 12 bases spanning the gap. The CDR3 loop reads CASSFRGAGSPLHF. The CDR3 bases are TGTGCCAGCAGTTTTCGGGGTGCGGGTTCACCCCTCCACTTT.

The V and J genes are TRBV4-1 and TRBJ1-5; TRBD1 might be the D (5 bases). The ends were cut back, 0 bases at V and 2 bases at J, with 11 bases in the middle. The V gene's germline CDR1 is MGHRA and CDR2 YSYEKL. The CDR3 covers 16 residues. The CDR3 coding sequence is TGCGCCAGCAGCCAAGAAAGCAGGGCCGGCAATCAGCCCCAGCATTTT. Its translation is CASSQESRAGNQPQHF.

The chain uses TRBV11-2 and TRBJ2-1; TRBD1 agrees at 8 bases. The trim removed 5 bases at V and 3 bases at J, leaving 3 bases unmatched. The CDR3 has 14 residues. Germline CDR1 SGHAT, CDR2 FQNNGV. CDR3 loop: CASSLGTGYNEQFF. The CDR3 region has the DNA TGTGCCAGCAGCCTGGGGACAGGCTACAATGAGCAGTTCTTC.

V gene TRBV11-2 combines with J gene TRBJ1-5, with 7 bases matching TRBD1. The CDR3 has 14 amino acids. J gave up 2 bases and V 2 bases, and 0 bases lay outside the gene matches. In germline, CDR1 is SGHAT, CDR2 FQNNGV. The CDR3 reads CASSLTGGNQPQHF. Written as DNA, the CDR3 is TGTGCCAGCAGCTTAACAGGGGGCAATCAGCCCCAGCATTTT.

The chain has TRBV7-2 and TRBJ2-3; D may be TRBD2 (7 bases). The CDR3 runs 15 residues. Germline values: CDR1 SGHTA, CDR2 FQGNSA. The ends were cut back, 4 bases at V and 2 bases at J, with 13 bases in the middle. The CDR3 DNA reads TGTGCCAGCAGCTGGGGGGGCCCGACCACAGATACGCAGTATTTT. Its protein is CASSWGGPTTDTQYF. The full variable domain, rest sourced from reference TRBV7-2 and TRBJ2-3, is GAGVSQSPSNKVTEKGKDVELRCDPISGHTALYWYRQSLGQGLEFLIYFQGNSAPDKSGLPSDRFSAERTGGSVSTLTIQRTQQEDSAVYLCASSWGGPTTDTQYFGPGTRLTVL.

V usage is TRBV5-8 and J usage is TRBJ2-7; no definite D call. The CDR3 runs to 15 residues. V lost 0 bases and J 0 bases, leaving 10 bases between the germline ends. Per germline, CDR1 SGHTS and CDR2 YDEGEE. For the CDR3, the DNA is TGTGCCAGCAGCTTGGGTGTGGAGACCTCCTACGAGCAGTACTTC. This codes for CASSLGVETSYEQYF.

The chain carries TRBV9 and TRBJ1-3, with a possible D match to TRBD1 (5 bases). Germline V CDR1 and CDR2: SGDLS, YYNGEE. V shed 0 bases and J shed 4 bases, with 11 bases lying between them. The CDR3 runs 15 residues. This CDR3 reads CASSVVGQVGNTIYF. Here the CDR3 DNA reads TGTGCCAGCAGCGTAGTTGGACAAGTGGGAAACACCATATATTTT.

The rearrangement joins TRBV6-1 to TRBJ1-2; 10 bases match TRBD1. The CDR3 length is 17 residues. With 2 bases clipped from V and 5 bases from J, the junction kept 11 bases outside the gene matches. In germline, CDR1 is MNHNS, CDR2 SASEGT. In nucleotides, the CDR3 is TGTGCCAGCAGTGAAATTTCTATGCCGGGACAGGGGTATGGCTACACCTTC. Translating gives CASSEISMPGQGYGYTF.

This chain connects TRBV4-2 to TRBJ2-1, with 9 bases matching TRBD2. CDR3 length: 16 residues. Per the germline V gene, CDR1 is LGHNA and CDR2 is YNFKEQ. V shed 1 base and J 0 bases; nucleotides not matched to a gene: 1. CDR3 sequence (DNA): TGTGCCAGCAGCCAAGTTAGCGGGAGCTCCTACAATGAGCAGTTCTTC. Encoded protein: CASSQVSGSSYNEQFF.

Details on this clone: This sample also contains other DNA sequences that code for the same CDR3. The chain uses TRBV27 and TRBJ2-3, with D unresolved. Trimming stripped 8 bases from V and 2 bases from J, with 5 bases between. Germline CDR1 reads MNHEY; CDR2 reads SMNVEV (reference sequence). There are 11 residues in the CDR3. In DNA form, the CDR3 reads TGTGCCAGCTCACACACAGATACGCAGTATTTT. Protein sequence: CASSHTDTQYF.

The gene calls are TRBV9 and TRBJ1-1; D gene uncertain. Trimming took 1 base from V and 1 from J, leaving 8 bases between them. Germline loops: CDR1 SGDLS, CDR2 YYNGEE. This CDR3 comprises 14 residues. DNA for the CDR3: TGTGCCAGCAGCGTAAAGGCAGGGAACACTGAAGCTTTCTTT. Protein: CASSVKAGNTEAFF.

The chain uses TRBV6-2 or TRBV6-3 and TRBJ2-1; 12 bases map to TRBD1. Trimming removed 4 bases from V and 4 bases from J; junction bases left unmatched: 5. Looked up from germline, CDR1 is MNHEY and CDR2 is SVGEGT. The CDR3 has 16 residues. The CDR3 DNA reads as TGTGCCAGCAGTTCCGGGACAGGGGGCCTATACAATGAGCAGTTCTTC. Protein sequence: CASSSGTGGLYNEQFF.

CDR3 DNA: TGCAGCGTTGCCCGGTCGAGCTCCTACAATGAGCAGTTCTTC. It codes for CSVARSSSYNEQFF. The chain recombines TRBV29-1 with TRBJ2-1; D is unclear. There are 14 residues in the CDR3. Per the germline V gene, CDR1 is SQVTM and CDR2 is ANQGSEA. V lost 4 bases, J lost 0 bases, and 10 bases lay in between.

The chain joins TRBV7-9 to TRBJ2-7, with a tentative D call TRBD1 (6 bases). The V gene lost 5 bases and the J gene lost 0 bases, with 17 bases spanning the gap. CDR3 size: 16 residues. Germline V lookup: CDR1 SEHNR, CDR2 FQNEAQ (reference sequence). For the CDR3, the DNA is TGTGCCAGCAGCGACTCAGGGGCTTTTAGCTCCTACGAGCAGTACTTC. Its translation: CASSDSGAFSSYEQYF.

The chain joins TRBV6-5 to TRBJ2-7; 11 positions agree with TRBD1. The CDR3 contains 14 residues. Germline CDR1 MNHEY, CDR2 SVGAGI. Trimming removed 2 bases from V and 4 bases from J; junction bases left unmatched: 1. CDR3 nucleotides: TGTGCCAGCAGTTACCGGGACAGGGGGTACGAGCAGTACTTC. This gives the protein CASSYRDRGYEQYF.

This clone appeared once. The CDR3 sequence: CASTQGRREQYF. In nucleotides, the CDR3 is TGTGCCAGCACCCAAGGACGGAGGGAGCAGTACTTC. The chain joins TRBV6-6 to TRBJ2-7; a weak D match, TRBD2 (5 bases). The CDR3 extends over 12 amino acids. CDR1 is MNHNY and CDR2 is SVGAGI in the germline V gene (reference sequence). Trimming took 7 bases from V and 7 from J, leaving 14 bases between them.

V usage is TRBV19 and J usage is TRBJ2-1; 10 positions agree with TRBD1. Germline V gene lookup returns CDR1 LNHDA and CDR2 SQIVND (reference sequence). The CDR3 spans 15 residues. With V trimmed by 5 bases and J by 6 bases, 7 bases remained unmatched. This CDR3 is CASSPDRGRVNEQFF. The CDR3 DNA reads TGTGCCAGTAGTCCGGACAGGGGGAGAGTCAATGAGCAGTTCTTC.

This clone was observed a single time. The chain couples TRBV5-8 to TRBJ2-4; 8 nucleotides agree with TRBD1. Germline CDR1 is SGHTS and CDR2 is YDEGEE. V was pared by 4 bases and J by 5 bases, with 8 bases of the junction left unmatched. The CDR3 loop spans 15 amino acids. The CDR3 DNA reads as TGTGCCAGCAGCCTACACACAGGGGGAGAAAACATTCAGTACTTC. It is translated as CASSLHTGGENIQYF.

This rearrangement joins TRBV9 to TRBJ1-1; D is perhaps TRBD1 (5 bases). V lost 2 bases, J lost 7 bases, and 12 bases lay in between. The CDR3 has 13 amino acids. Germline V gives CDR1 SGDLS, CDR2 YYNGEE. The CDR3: CASSVGPPLEAFF. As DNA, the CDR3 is TGTGCCAGCAGCGTGGGGCCACCCCTTGAAGCTTTCTTT.

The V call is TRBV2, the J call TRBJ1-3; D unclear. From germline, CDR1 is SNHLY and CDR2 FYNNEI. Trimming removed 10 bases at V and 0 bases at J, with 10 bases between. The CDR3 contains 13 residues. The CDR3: CATDQDSGNTIYF. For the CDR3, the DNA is TGTGCCACCGATCAGGACTCTGGAAACACCATATATTTT.

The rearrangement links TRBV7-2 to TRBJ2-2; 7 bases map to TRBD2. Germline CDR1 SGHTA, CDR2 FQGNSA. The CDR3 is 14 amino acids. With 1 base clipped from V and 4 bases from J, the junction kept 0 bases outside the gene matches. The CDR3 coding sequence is TGTGCCAGCAGCTTAGGGGGGGGCACCGGGGAGCTGTTTTTT. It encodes CASSLGGGTGELFF.